Presented here are 8 T cell receptor beta chains from one specimen sequenced in a study of shared clonotypes between healthy human individuals. Assay used: immunoSEQ multiplex PCR; TCRdb lists only in-frame clones, some missing. Of about 1.5 million clones listed, more than 95% are singletons. Sequencing input: naive CD4+ T cells sorted from blood. Subset given: CD45RA+ positively selected. These receptors were obtained from a man between 25 and 39 years old in good health.

Comments on this clone: Other DNA sequences in this specimen translate into the identical CDR3. J is TRBJ2-1 and V is TRBV11-2; 7 nucleotides match TRBD2. The CDR3 contains 15 residues. V trimming: 3 bases; J trimming: 0 bases; junction bases outside the gene matches: 2. The V gene's germline CDR1 is SGHAT and CDR2 FQNNGV. The CDR3: CASSFLAGSYNEQFF. Written as DNA, the CDR3 is TGTGCCAGCAGCTTTTTAGCGGGCTCCTACAATGAGCAGTTCTTC.

The genes are TRBV5-1 and TRBJ2-1; tentatively, D is TRBD2 (5 bases). Trimming took off 2 bases at V and 6 bases at J, with 12 bases between the two ends. The CDR3 is 14 amino acids. CDR1 is SGHRS, CDR2 YFSETQ, per germline. CDR3 bases: TGCGCCAGCAGCTTTGGAATCGAGGGCAATGAGCAGTTCTTC. Its translation is CASSFGIEGNEQFF.

This clone has a single count. This chain links TRBV9 with TRBJ2-2; 9 bases align to TRBD2. This CDR3 has 15 amino acids. Germline V gene lookup returns CDR1 SGDLS and CDR2 YYNGEE. The V segment lost 2 bases and the J segment 6 bases; nucleotides outside the gene matches: 5. CDR3: CASSVSGSGPGELFF. The CDR3 region has the DNA TGTGCCAGCAGCGTTAGCGGGAGTGGTCCCGGGGAGCTGTTTTTT.

The CDR3 sequence: CASSEGTWGSAFF. Here the CDR3 DNA reads TGTGCCAGCAGTGAAGGGACATGGGGAAGTGCTTTCTTT. The chain joins TRBV6-1 to TRBJ1-1; perhaps TRBD1 as D (5 bases). The germline V and J ends were trimmed by 1 base and 11 bases, with 14 bases remaining between them. The CDR3 is 13 residues long. In germline, CDR1 is MNHNS, CDR2 SASEGT.

The gene calls are TRBV10-3 and TRBJ2-5; TRBD2 agrees at 13 bases. The CDR3 is 14 amino acids. The J segment lost 5 bases and the V segment lost 10 bases, leaving 7 bases of the junction unmatched. The germline V gene encodes CDR1 ENHRY and CDR2 SYGVKD. The CDR3 loop is CATSGLAGWETQYF. CDR3 coding DNA: TGTGCCACCTCGGGACTAGCGGGATGGGAGACCCAGTACTTC.

The V call is TRBV6-1, the J call TRBJ1-2, with 9 bases identical to TRBD1. CDR1 is MNHNS and CDR2 is SASEGT in the germline V gene. Unmatched junction bases numbered 1, after V lost 3 bases and J lost 2 bases. The CDR3 has 14 residues. The chain's CDR3 is CASSETGGNYGYTF. The CDR3 DNA sequence: TGTGCCAGCAGTGAGACAGGGGGGAACTATGGCTACACCTTC.

The chain is built from TRBV19 and TRBJ2-3; 8 bases are a match to TRBD1. V shed 0 bases and J 2 bases; nucleotides not matched to a gene: 4. Germline V gives CDR1 LNHDA, CDR2 SQIVND (reference sequence). CDR3 size: 16 residues. CDR3 sequence reads: CASSIDRTGNTDTQYF. The CDR3 nucleotides read TGTGCCAGTAGTATAGACCGGACAGGGAACACAGATACGCAGTATTTT.

The chain employs TRBV28 and TRBJ2-7, with D perhaps TRBD2 (5 bases). This CDR3 comprises 14 residues. The V and J ends lost 7 bases and 2 bases respectively, with 15 bases between them. CDR1 is MDHEN and CDR2 is SYDVKM in the germline V gene. The CDR3 region has the DNA TGTGCCAGCACCCGATCGCCAGCGGCCTACGAGCAGTACTTC. This sequence encodes CASTRSPAAYEQYF.